Each of the 22 T cell receptor beta chains below was sequenced from the same sample in a study of regulatory T cells in long-lasting Graves disease. Researchers made TCR beta libraries by using iRepertoire HTBI primers and running Arm-PCR on CDR3 regions. MiXCR, applied by TCRdb to the multiplex PCR reads, yields one record per CDR3 protein. The sample lists hundreds of thousands of distinct CDR3 sequences; approximately 21% were seen once. The time point denotes: persistent/refractory GD, antithyroid drugs over 5 years with positive TRAb. Researchers made the TCR library from RNA that was extracted from PBMCs. Here the sequenced sample was peripheral blood mononuclear cells (PBMCs), taken when the disease was refractory, from a patient treated with antithyroid drugs. These receptor sequences come from a female donor with Graves disease.

The V gene is TRBV4-1, the J gene TRBJ1-4, with D unclear. The CDR3 runs 14 residues. Trimming took 3 bases from V and 7 from J, leaving 12 bases between them. Germline V gene data show CDR1 as MGHRA and CDR2 as YSYEKL. CDR3 amino acids: CASSHPGFSEKLFF. The CDR3 coding sequence is TGCGCCAGCAGCCATCCAGGTTTTTCTGAAAAACTGTTTTTT.

This clonotype occurred a few times. This sequence joins TRBV7-9 and TRBJ1-1, with 9 bases lining up with TRBD1. The CDR3 covers 16 residues. Losses at the gene ends were 3 bases for V and 0 bases for J; bases not matched to a gene: 5. Germline V gives CDR1 SEHNR, CDR2 FQNEAQ (reference sequence). CDR3 protein: CASSLGTGSMNTEAFF. The CDR3 bases are TGTGCCAGCAGCTTGGGGACAGGGTCTATGAACACTGAAGCTTTCTTT.

This rearrangement joins TRBV15 to TRBJ2-1, with TRBD1 identical over 8 bases. V shed 2 bases, J shed 7 bases, and the junction held 4 bases outside the gene matches. This CDR3 contains 14 residues. CDR1 LNHNV and CDR2 YYDKDF come from the germline V gene (reference sequence). Here the CDR3 reads CATSRPDRGNEQFF. DNA of the CDR3: TGTGCCACCAGCAGACCCGACAGGGGTAATGAGCAGTTCTTC.

This clonotype appeared a few times. The chain links TRBV4-1 to TRBJ1-5; 7 positions agree with TRBD1. V gave up 0 bases and J gave up 5 bases; unmatched junction bases: 4. CDR1 is MGHRA and CDR2 is YSYEKL in the germline V gene. CDR3 length: 15 amino acids. The DNA for the CDR3 is TGCGCCAGCAGCCAAGAACAGGGGATGTATCAGCCCCAGCATTTT. Protein sequence: CASSQEQGMYQPQHF.

This CDR3 reads CASSHGQGRTYEQYF. For the CDR3, the DNA is TGCGCCAGCAGCCACGGACAGGGCCGTACCTACGAGCAGTACTTC. The chain joins TRBV4-1 to TRBJ2-7; 8 positions agree with TRBD1. Germline-derived CDR1 and CDR2 are MGHRA and YSYEKL. V lost 3 bases and J lost 2; bases outside the gene matches: 6. This CDR3 contains 15 residues.

This clonotype has ten or more counts. The chain couples TRBV13 to TRBJ1-5, with a possible D match to TRBD1 (5 bases). This CDR3 region has 14 residues. V lost 4 bases and J lost 1, with 8 bases in between. The V gene's germline CDR1 is PRHDT and CDR2 FYEKMQ (reference sequence). CDR3 amino acids: CASSSPGSNQPQHF. DNA of the CDR3: TGTGCCAGCAGCTCTCCAGGGAGCAATCAGCCCCAGCATTTT.

This clonotype has just a few counts. The V gene is TRBV19, the J gene TRBJ1-6; D possibly corresponds to TRBD1 (5 bases). Per germline, CDR1 LNHDA and CDR2 SQIVND (reference sequence). The CDR3 totals 12 residues. Trimming removed 8 bases from V and 15 bases from J, with 17 bases in between. CDR3 protein: CASARQGTHLHF. The CDR3 coding sequence is TGTGCCAGTGCTCGGCAGGGTACTCACCTCCACTTT.

The DNA of the CDR3 is TGTGCCAGCAGTTTGGGGGGGCCCCGGGGTACAGATACGCAGTATTTT. Encoded protein: CASSLGGPRGTDTQYF. The chain combines TRBV28 with TRBJ2-3, with a weak D call TRBD2 (7 bases). The length of the CDR3 is 16 residues. The germline gives CDR1 MDHEN, CDR2 SYDVKM. Deletions cut 3 bases from V and 3 bases from J, with 16 bases between.

J is TRBJ1-4 and V is TRBV20-1; 9 bases match TRBD1. Trimming at V came to 3 bases and at J to 7 bases, leaving 3 bases not matched to a gene. CDR3 length equals 13 residues. Germline CDR1 and CDR2: DFQATT and SNEGSKA (reference sequence). CDR3 residues: CSASGQGCEKLFF. The CDR3 DNA reads as TGCAGTGCTAGCGGACAGGGGTGTGAAAAACTGTTTTTT.

This clonotype was seen many times. V is TRBV12-3 or TRBV12-4 and J is TRBJ1-1; no reliable D call. The CDR3 contains 13 residues. Trimming shortened V by 2 bases and J by 7 bases, and 11 bases separated the two germline ends. The CDR3 sequence: CASSLRRMGEAFF. CDR3 sequence (DNA): TGTGCCAGCAGTTTACGACGGATGGGTGAAGCTTTCTTT.

In DNA form, the CDR3 reads TGTGCCAGCAGCCAAGGGGGACTATCACAAGAGACCCAGTACTTC. Translated, it gives CASSQGGLSQETQYF. The genes are TRBV3-1 and TRBJ2-5, with 7 bases fitting TRBD2. The CDR3 has 15 amino acids. The J segment lost 2 bases and the V segment lost 1 base, leaving 4 bases of the junction unmatched. The germline CDR1 and CDR2 sequences are LGHDT and YNNKEL (reference sequence).

The table lists this clonotype with many counts. The chain combines TRBV28 with TRBJ1-5, with D uncertain. The V end lost 2 bases, the J end lost 3 bases, and 8 bases lay between the germline ends. The CDR3 consists of 14 residues. Germline V gene data show CDR1 as MDHEN and CDR2 as SYDVKM. The CDR3 loop is CASSLRQVNQPQHF. The CDR3 DNA is TGTGCCAGCAGTTTAAGGCAGGTCAATCAGCCCCAGCATTTT.

The chain employs TRBV9 and TRBJ1-2; the match to TRBD1 covers 7 bases. V lost 7 bases and J lost 3; bases outside the gene matches: 0. The CDR3 covers 11 residues. Germline V gives CDR1 SGDLS, CDR2 YYNGEE. CDR3 sequence (DNA): TGTGCCAGCCAGGGGGACTATGGCTACACCTTC. Its translation: CASQGDYGYTF.

This clonotype appeared many times. This chain links TRBV11-2 with TRBJ2-4, with D perhaps TRBD1 (6 bases). Germline CDR1 and CDR2: SGHAT and FQNNGV. V was cut by 4 bases and J by 0 bases, with 19 bases left in between. This CDR3 region has 18 residues. This CDR3 is CASSSARTDEGAKNIQYF. The CDR3 nucleotides read TGTGCCAGCAGCTCAGCGCGGACAGATGAAGGAGCCAAAAACATTCAGTACTTC.

In its sample, this clonotype is medium-sized. V and J are TRBV28 and TRBJ2-6; 8 bases fit TRBD1. CDR3 length: 15 amino acids. With V trimmed by 5 bases and J by 4 bases, 4 bases remained unmatched. The V gene's germline CDR1 is MDHEN and CDR2 SYDVKM. The CDR3 region has the DNA TGTGCCAGCAGTCCCAGGGGGCGGGGGGCCAACGTCCTGACTTTC. Protein: CASSPRGRGANVLTF.

In nucleotides, the CDR3 is TGTGCCAGCAGCCCGGTTAGCTTAGCGAACACCGGGGAGCTGTTTTTT. It is translated as CASSPVSLANTGELFF. The chain has TRBV5-5 and TRBJ2-2; D remains unclear. Germline V gene sequence: CDR1 SGHKS, CDR2 YYEKEE (reference sequence). V was shortened by 4 bases and J by 0 bases, with 13 bases between the two germline ends. The CDR3 has 16 residues. The full variable domain, rest sourced from reference TRBV5-5 and TRBJ2-2, is DAGVTQSPTHLIKTRGQQVTLRCSPISGHKSVSWYQQVLGQGPQFIFQYYEKEERGRGNFPDRFSARQFPNYSSELNVNALLLGDSALYLCASSPVSLANTGELFFGEGSRLTVL.

This clonotype was seen repeatedly, ten times or more. The V gene is TRBV6-1, the J gene TRBJ1-2; possible D gene TRBD1, 6 bases. V dropped 6 bases and J dropped 1 base, with 9 bases sitting between them. From germline, CDR1 is MNHNS and CDR2 SASEGT. The CDR3 has 13 residues. For the CDR3, the DNA is TGTGCCAGCAGGCACAGGGATAACTATGGCTACACCTTC. Protein sequence: CASRHRDNYGYTF.

V usage is TRBV30 and J usage is TRBJ1-2; D remains unclear. Germline CDR1 reads GTSNPN; CDR2 reads SVGIG (reference sequence). V lost 5 bases, J lost 3 bases, and 19 bases lay in between. This CDR3 is built from 15 residues. CDR3 nucleotides: TGTGCCTGGGGCGTATGGAGAGGGAGCGACTATGGCTACACCTTC. Protein product: CAWGVWRGSDYGYTF. The full variable domain, completed using reference TRBV30 and TRBJ1-2, is SQTIHQWPATLVQPVGSPLSLECTVEGTSNPNLYWYRQAAGRGLQLLFYSVGIGQISSEVPQNLSASRPQDRQFILSSKKLLLSDSGFYLCAWGVWRGSDYGYTFGSGTRLTVV.

This clonotype was counted ten times or more. The chain has TRBV12-3 or TRBV12-4 and TRBJ2-7, with 7 bases lining up with TRBD1. V trimming: 3 bases; J trimming: 0 bases; junction bases outside the gene matches: 5. This CDR3 region has 15 residues. In nucleotides, the CDR3 is TGTGCCAGCAGTTTTAAAGGGGACAGCTCCTACGAGCAGTACTTC. This gives the protein CASSFKGDSSYEQYF.

The chain couples TRBV20-1 to TRBJ2-1; D ambiguous. The CDR3 has 12 residues. Germline V gene sequence: CDR1 DFQATT, CDR2 SNEGSKA (reference sequence). Trimming left V 0 bases short and J 7 bases short, with 7 bases between. The CDR3 DNA is TGCAGTGCTAGAGAAGGGCTAAATGAGCAGTTCTTC. Protein: CSAREGLNEQFF.

This clonotype was recorded at least ten times. The rearrangement uses TRBV28 and TRBJ1-2; 7 bases match TRBD1. Germline values: CDR1 MDHEN, CDR2 SYDVKM. This CDR3 is built from 13 residues. J was trimmed by 4 bases and V by 3 bases; bases with no gene match: 2. DNA for the CDR3: TGTGCCAGCAGTTTCACAGGGGTCTATGGCTACACCTTC. Its protein is CASSFTGVYGYTF.

This clonotype was detected ten times or more. The rearrangement links TRBV6-1 to TRBJ2-5, with unresolved D. V shed 2 bases and J shed 1 base, with 11 bases lying between them. Germline-derived CDR1 and CDR2 are MNHNS and SASEGT. The CDR3 is 15 amino acids. The CDR3 protein is CASSESLPSQETQYF. In nucleotides, the CDR3 is TGTGCCAGCAGTGAAAGCTTGCCCTCCCAAGAGACCCAGTACTTC.